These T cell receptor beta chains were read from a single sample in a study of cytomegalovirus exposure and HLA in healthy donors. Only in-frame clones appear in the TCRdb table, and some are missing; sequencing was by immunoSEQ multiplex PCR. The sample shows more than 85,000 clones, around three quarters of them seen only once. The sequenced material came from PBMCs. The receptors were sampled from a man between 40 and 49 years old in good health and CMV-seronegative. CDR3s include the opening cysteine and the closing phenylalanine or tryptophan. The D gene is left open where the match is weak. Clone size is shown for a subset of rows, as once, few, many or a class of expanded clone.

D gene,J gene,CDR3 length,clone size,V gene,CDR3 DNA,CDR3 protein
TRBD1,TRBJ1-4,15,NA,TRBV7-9,TGTGCCAGCAGCTTGGGGACAGTGGAAAATGAAAAACTGTTTTTT,CASSLGTVENEKLFF
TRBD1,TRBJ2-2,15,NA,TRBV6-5,TGTGCCAGCAGTACGGACAGGGCGCGCACCGGGGAGCTGTTTTTT,CASSTDRARTGELFF
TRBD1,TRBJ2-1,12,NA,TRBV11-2,TGTGCCAGCAGCCGGACAGGGGATGAGCAGTTCTTC,CASSRTGDEQFF
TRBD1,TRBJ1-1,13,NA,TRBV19,TGTGCCAGTAGTATGACAGGGGCCACTGAAGCTTTCTTT,CASSMTGATEAFF
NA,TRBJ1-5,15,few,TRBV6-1,TGTGCCAGCAGACCCACAGGGTACAGCAATCAGCCCCAGCATTTT,CASRPTGYSNQPQHF
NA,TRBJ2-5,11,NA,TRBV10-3,TGTGCCATCAGTGACATCTCCGGGGGATACTTC,CAISDISGGYF
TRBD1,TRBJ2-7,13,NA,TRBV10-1,TGCGCCGGCCGGGACAGGGGTAGGTACGAGCAGTACTTC,CAGRDRGRYEQYF
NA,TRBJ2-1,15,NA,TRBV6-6,TGTGCCAGCAGTTACACCTTAGCCACCCTAGATGAGCAGTTCTTC,CASSYTLATLDEQFF
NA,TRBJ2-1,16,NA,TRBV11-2,TGTGCCAGCAGCGGTGGCAGGGAACCCCCGTACAATGAGCAGTTCTTC,CASSGGREPPYNEQFF
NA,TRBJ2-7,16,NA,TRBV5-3,TGTGCCAGAAGCCGGAAAGACAGGGACTTCTTCTACGAGCAGTACTTC,CARSRKDRDFFYEQYF
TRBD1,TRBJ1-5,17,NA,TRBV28,TGTGCCAGCAGCTGGACAGGGCAAGGTTTCAGCAATCAGCCCCAGCATTTT,CASSWTGQGFSNQPQHF
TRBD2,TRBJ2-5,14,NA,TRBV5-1,TGCGCCAGCAGCGAGGGACTGGGGGGGGAGACCCAGTACTTC,CASSEGLGGETQYF
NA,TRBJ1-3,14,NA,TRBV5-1,TGCGCCAGCAGCACAGACGGCTCTGGAAACACCATATATTTT,CASSTDGSGNTIYF
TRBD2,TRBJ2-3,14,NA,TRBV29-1,TGCAGCGTTGGGACTAGCGGGAGCATAGATACGCAGTATTTT,CSVGTSGSIDTQYF
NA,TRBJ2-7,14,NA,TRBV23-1,TGCGCCAGCAGTCAATCGGCCAGTGATTACGAGCAGTACTTC,CASSQSASDYEQYF
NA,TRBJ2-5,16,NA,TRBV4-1,TGCGCCAGCAGCCAAGGTTTGGCAGGGCCTGGTGAGACCCAGTACTTC,CASSQGLAGPGETQYF
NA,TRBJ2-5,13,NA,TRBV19,TGTGCCAGTAGTCCACAGGGTCAAGAGACCCAGTACTTC,CASSPQGQETQYF
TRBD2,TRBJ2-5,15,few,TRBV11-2,TGTGCCAGCAGCTTAGGGGCGGGAGGGGGAGAGACCCAGTACTTC,CASSLGAGGGETQYF
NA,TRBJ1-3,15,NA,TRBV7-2,TGTGCCAGCAGGATAGGAGTCCGTGGGGGAAACACCATATATTTT,CASRIGVRGGNTIYF
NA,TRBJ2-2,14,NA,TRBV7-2,TGTGCCAGCTCAACCCTCGGGAACACCGGGGAGCTGTTTTTT,CASSTLGNTGELFF
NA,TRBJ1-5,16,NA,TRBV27,TGTGCCAGCAGTCCCATTTTCGTACAGAGCAATCAGCCCCAGCATTTT,CASSPIFVQSNQPQHF
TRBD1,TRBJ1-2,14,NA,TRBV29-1,TGCAGCGTGCTCGGCAGGGGGCATATAAATGGCTACACCTTC,CSVLGRGHINGYTF
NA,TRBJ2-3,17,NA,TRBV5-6,TGTGCCAGCAGCTTGGGGTGGCAGGGGAGATCCACAGATACGCAGTATTTT,CASSLGWQGRSTDTQYF
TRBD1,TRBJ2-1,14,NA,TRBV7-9,TGTTCCAGCAGCTTAGTGCAGGGGGCTTATGAGCAGTTCTTC,CSSSLVQGAYEQFF
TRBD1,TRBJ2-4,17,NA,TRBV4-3,TGCGCCAGCAGCCAAGATTGGTCCGGGACAGGGGTAAACATTCAGTACTTC,CASSQDWSGTGVNIQYF
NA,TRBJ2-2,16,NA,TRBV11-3,TGTGCCAGCAGCCCCGGTGGTGCCGCGAACACCGGGGAGCTGTTTTTT,CASSPGGAANTGELFF
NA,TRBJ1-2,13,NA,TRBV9,TGTGCCAGCAGCGCCGTCGCAACTCGTGGCTACACCTTC,CASSAVATRGYTF
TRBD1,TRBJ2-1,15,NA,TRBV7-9,TGTGCCAGCAGCTTATTGCGACAGGGGGCAAATGAGCAGTTCTTC,CASSLLRQGANEQFF
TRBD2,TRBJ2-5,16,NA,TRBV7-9,TGTGCCAGCAGCCTCACCACACTAGCGTCCCAAGAGACCCAGTACTTC,CASSLTTLASQETQYF
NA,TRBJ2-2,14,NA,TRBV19,TGTGCCAGTAGTATAGCCGGCGGTATCGGGGAGCTGTTTTTT,CASSIAGGIGELFF
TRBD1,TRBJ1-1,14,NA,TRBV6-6,TGTGCCAGCAGTCGGGACAGGGTGGGTACTGAAGCTTTCTTT,CASSRDRVGTEAFF
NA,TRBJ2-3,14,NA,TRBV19,TGTGCCAGTAGTACCGGACAGCGCACAGATACGCAGTATTTT,CASSTGQRTDTQYF
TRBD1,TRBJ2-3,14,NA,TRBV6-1,TGTGCCAGCAGGGGGACAGGCGGCACAGATACGCAGTATTTT,CASRGTGGTDTQYF
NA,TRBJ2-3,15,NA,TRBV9,TGTGCCAGCAGCGATTCGGGCGGGGGCACAGATACGCAGTATTTT,CASSDSGGGTDTQYF
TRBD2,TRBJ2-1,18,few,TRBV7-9,TGTGCCAGCAGCCACCGTCCGGGACTAGCGGGGCTTTACAATGAGCAGTTCTTC,CASSHRPGLAGLYNEQFF
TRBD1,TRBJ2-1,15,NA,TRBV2,TGTGCCAGCAGTGAAGCGCGTGGGACAGGGGCTGAGCAGTTCTTC,CASSEARGTGAEQFF
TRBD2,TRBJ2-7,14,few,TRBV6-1,TGTGCCAGCAGACCTGGGACTAGCGGGCTGGAGCAGTACTTC,CASRPGTSGLEQYF
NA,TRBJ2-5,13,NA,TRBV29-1,TGCAGCGTTGGCCGGCGGTCTCAAGAGACCCAGTACTTC,CSVGRRSQETQYF
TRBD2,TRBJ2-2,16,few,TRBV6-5,TGTGCCAGCAGTTATAGCCTAGCGGGATATACCGGGGAGCTGTTTTTT,CASSYSLAGYTGELFF
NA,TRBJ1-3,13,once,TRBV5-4,TGTGCCAGCAGCTTGGACGAGGGGAGGGCCATATATTTT,CASSLDEGRAIYF
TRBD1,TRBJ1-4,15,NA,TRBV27,TGTGCCAGCAGCCAACTCCGGGACAGAAATGAAAAACTGTTTTTT,CASSQLRDRNEKLFF
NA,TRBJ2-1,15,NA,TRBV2,TGTGCCAGCGCGGCCGGACCGGAGGGGTTCGATGAGCAGTTCTTC,CASAAGPEGFDEQFF
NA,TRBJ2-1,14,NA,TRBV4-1,TGCGCCAGCAGCCTGACTAGGTCGTTGAATGAGCAGTTCTTC,CASSLTRSLNEQFF
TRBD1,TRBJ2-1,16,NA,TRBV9,TGTGCCAGCAGCCCCCTCCCACAGGGGATCGACAATGAGCAGTTCTTC,CASSPLPQGIDNEQFF
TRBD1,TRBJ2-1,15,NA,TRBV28,TGTGCCAGCAGTTCCACAGGGGTCGACTACAATGAGCAGTTCTTC,CASSSTGVDYNEQFF